The 19 T cell receptor beta chains listed next were all sequenced from one sample in a study of blood T cell repertoires in COVID-19. Libraries were prepared by immunoSEQ multiplex PCR; TCRdb keeps only in-frame clonotypes and omits some of them. The sample yields roughly 54,000 clones, about 82% seen once. The sample consisted of peripheral blood. All receptors come from a woman aged 60-75 years with acute or convalescent COVID-19.

The rearrangement uses TRBV6-5 and TRBJ1-5, with D possibly TRBD1 on 6 matching bases. Germline CDR1 and CDR2: MNHEY and SVGAGI. The CDR3 extends over 14 amino acids. Trimming left V 10 bases short and J 2 bases short, with 15 bases between. The CDR3 spells CANLTGSRNQPQHF. DNA of the CDR3: TGTGCCAACTTGACAGGTTCGCGCAATCAGCCCCAGCATTTT.

The chain links TRBV27 to TRBJ1-1; 7 bases agree with TRBD1. Germline-derived CDR1 and CDR2 are MNHEY and SMNVEV (reference sequence). Trimming took 6 bases from V and 2 from J; bases not matched to a gene: 3. The CDR3 sequence is 13 residues long. This CDR3 reads CASSRQGNTEAFF. For the CDR3, the DNA is TGTGCCAGCAGCAGACAGGGCAACACTGAAGCTTTCTTT.

J is TRBJ1-1 and V is TRBV24-1, with 8 bases aligning to TRBD1. CDR3 length: 15 residues. Trimming at V came to 4 bases and at J to 5 bases, leaving 8 bases not matched to a gene. The germline V gene has CDR1 KGHDR and CDR2 SFDVKD. The CDR3 region is CATSDKTGARTEAFF. The CDR3 DNA reads TGTGCCACCAGTGACAAGACAGGGGCCCGAACTGAAGCTTTCTTT.

The J gene is TRBJ1-6, the V gene TRBV6-4; unclear D gene. V lost 2 bases and J 4 bases, leaving 3 bases between the germline ends. The CDR3 length is 13 residues. CDR1 MRHNA and CDR2 SNTAGT come from the germline V gene. This CDR3 reads CASSDRYNSPLHF. CDR3 coding DNA: TGTGCCAGCAGTGACCGTTATAATTCACCCCTCCACTTT.

The J gene is TRBJ1-2, the V gene TRBV12-3 or TRBV12-4; 7 bases align to TRBD1. CDR3 length: 13 amino acids. The V and J ends lost 4 bases and 4 bases, in that order; junction bases with no gene match: 3. This CDR3 is CASSSGQVYGYTF. The CDR3 DNA sequence: TGTGCCAGCAGTTCCGGACAGGTCTATGGCTACACCTTC.

The genes are TRBV6-6 and TRBJ2-7; no clear D. Germline V gene sequence: CDR1 MNHNY, CDR2 SVGAGI (reference sequence). This CDR3 has 13 residues. Trimming removed 6 bases from V and 0 bases from J, with 9 bases in between. The CDR3 loop is CASSSSGSYEQYF. In nucleotides, the CDR3 is TGTGCCAGCAGCTCCTCCGGCTCCTACGAGCAGTACTTC.

J is TRBJ2-5 and V is TRBV5-8; D is unresolved. The V and J ends lost 2 bases and 5 bases respectively, with 4 bases between them. The CDR3 loop spans 11 amino acids. Per germline, CDR1 SGHTS and CDR2 YDEGEE. The CDR3 here is CASSFRETQYF. The CDR3 DNA is TGTGCCAGCAGCTTTCGGGAGACCCAGTACTTC.

The chain combines TRBV7-6 with TRBJ2-2; TRBD1 is a possible D gene (6 bases). The CDR3 extends over 15 amino acids. Deletions cut 6 bases from V and 0 bases from J, with 11 bases between. CDR1 and CDR2 from the germline V gene are SGHVS and FNYEAQ. CDR3 bases: TGTGCCAGCAGTCTGGACAGTACGAACACCGGGGAGCTGTTTTTT. It specifies CASSLDSTNTGELFF.

The chain has TRBV5-1 and TRBJ1-1, with D possibly being TRBD1 (5 bases). Germline CDR1 reads SGHRS; CDR2 reads YFSETQ. CDR3 size: 16 residues. V dropped 4 bases and J dropped 2 bases, with 18 bases sitting between them. CDR3 sequence: CASSIRALATNTEAFF. The CDR3 DNA is TGCGCCAGCAGCATCAGGGCACTAGCGACAAACACTGAAGCTTTCTTT.

The table lists this clone with a few counts. The CDR3 is CASSPRLGPNYEQYF. CDR3 coding DNA: TGTGCCAGTAGTCCGCGCTTGGGGCCCAACTACGAGCAGTACTTC. The chain carries TRBV19 and TRBJ2-7, with D perhaps TRBD1 (5 bases). Germline values: CDR1 LNHDA, CDR2 SQIVND (reference sequence). This CDR3 spans 15 amino acids. Trimming shortened V by 5 bases and J by 3 bases, and 17 bases separated the two germline ends.

For the CDR3, the DNA is TGTGCCAGCAGCCACCATCCGACAGGGGTAGGGGAGACCCAGTACTTC. It codes for CASSHHPTGVGETQYF. This chain connects TRBV3-1 (or the pseudogene TRBV3-2) to TRBJ2-5, with TRBD1 matching 8 bases. V gave up 3 bases and J gave up 5 bases; unmatched junction bases: 11. The CDR3 spans 16 residues. Looked up from germline, CDR1 is LGHDT and CDR2 is YNNKEL (reference sequence).

This clone came up a few times. This sequence joins TRBV12-2 and TRBJ1-2; the table's D gene call, TRBD1, was not cross checked with the DNA. TRBV12-2 is a pseudogene. This CDR3 region has 15 residues. The DNA for the CDR3 is TGTGCAAGTCGCTTAGACAGTGGACAGCATTATGGCTACACCTTC. It specifies CASRLDSGQHYGYTF.

This clone has only one observation. This chain joins TRBV6-2 or TRBV6-3 and TRBJ2-7, with D uncertain. Trimming took 2 bases from V and 0 from J, leaving 5 bases between them. This CDR3 has 13 amino acids. Germline V gene sequence: CDR1 MNHEY, CDR2 SVGEGT. CDR3 protein: CASSYRGSYEQYF. The CDR3 coding sequence is TGTGCCAGCAGTTACCGAGGCTCCTACGAGCAGTACTTC.

The count of this clone is one. The gene calls are TRBV19 and TRBJ2-5, with D tentatively TRBD1 (6 bases). The CDR3 runs to 15 residues. V was trimmed by 4 bases and J by 1 base, leaving 13 bases between them. Per the germline V gene, CDR1 is LNHDA and CDR2 is SQIVND (reference sequence). The CDR3 DNA follows: TGTGCCAGTAGTAGACGATCAGGGGCCCAAGAGACCCAGTACTTC. Its protein product is CASSRRSGAQETQYF.

V and J are TRBV2 and TRBJ1-6; TRBD1 matches 7 bases. Germline trimming cut 6 bases from V and 4 bases from J; bases unmatched to any gene: 12. Germline V CDR1 and CDR2: SNHLY, FYNNEI. The CDR3 loop spans 17 amino acids. The CDR3 loop reads CASSLRGKGAYNSPLHF. The CDR3 DNA is TGTGCCAGCAGCCTCAGGGGGAAGGGTGCTTATAATTCACCCCTCCACTTT.

The chain joins TRBV5-5 to TRBJ2-2; D perhaps matches TRBD1 (6 bases). With 1 base removed from V and 5 bases from J, the gap between germline ends came to 15 bases. Germline loops: CDR1 SGHKS, CDR2 YYEKEE (reference sequence). The CDR3 contains 16 residues. Here the CDR3 DNA reads TGTGCCAGCAGCTTGAGAACAGGGTCGGTAACCGGGGAGCTGTTTTTT. Residues: CASSLRTGSVTGELFF.

The chain combines TRBV7-2 with TRBJ1-2, with TRBD1 matching over 8 bases. V lost 2 bases and J lost 8; bases outside the gene matches: 7. The CDR3 loop spans 14 amino acids. The V gene's germline CDR1 is SGHTA and CDR2 FQGNSA. The CDR3 protein is CASSLSQGAGGYTF. For the CDR3, the DNA is TGTGCCAGCAGCTTATCGCAGGGGGCCGGGGGCTACACCTTC.

The J gene is TRBJ2-1, the V gene TRBV2; D remains ambiguous. V shed 8 bases and J shed 0 bases, with 11 bases lying between them. Germline CDR1 reads SNHLY; CDR2 reads FYNNEI. CDR3 length: 14 residues. The CDR3 nucleotides read TGTGCCAGCCTGGCGGTGAGCTCCTACAATGAGCAGTTCTTC. This gives the protein CASLAVSSYNEQFF.

The table lists this clone with a count of one. V usage is TRBV28 and J usage is TRBJ2-1, with 13 bases lining up with TRBD2. This CDR3 spans 15 amino acids. In germline, CDR1 is MDHEN, CDR2 SYDVKM. With V trimmed by 8 bases and J by 9 bases, 10 bases remained unmatched. The chain's CDR3 is CASVASLAGGIEQFF. The CDR3 DNA reads as TGTGCCAGCGTGGCGTCACTAGCGGGAGGGATTGAGCAGTTCTTC. Complete variable domain (other parts from reference TRBV28 and TRBJ2-1): DVKVTQSSRYLVKRTGEKVFLECVQDMDHENMFWYRQDPGLGLRLIYFSYDVKMKEKGDIPEGYSVSREKKERFSLILESASTNQTSMYLCASVASLAGGIEQFFGPGTRLTVL.